This T cell receptor (beta chain) originates from a study of T cells in Graves' hyperthyroidism and ophthalmopathy. Regarding this clonotype: No antigen is known for it.

Study-level points and caveats: The blood repertoire included most of the expanded thyroid clonotypes above 0.001. Classification by a 13 V-J model distinguished ophthalmopathy from stable hyperthyroidism.

The germline gives CDR1 DFQATT, CDR2 SNEGSKA (reference sequence). Unmatched junction bases numbered 4, after V lost 2 bases and J lost 2 bases. The CDR3 length is 17 residues. The TCR beta CDR3 regions underwent amplification using RNA transcripts as the source. RT-PCR in the first round (using the HTBI primer set) targeted the TCR CDR3. TCRdb itself ran the multiplex PCR reads through MiXCR, one entry per CDR3 protein. The data show around 620,000 distinct CDR3 sequences, around 42% seen once. The clonotype was recovered from an adult woman with Graves' disease, either hyperthyroidism or ophthalmopathy (not recorded which). The chain links TRBV20-1 to TRBJ2-6, with 12 bases aligning to TRBD1. The sequencing sample was made of peripheral blood or thyroid tissue (not recorded which). The CDR3 DNA reads as TGCAGTGCTAGACGCGGGACAGGGGGCGCTGGGGCCAACGTCCTGACTTTC. Translation: CSARRGTGGAGANVLTF.